This T cell receptor beta chain was observed in a study of T cell responses to AZD1222 COVID-19 vaccine. Findings and limits, study-wide: Donors were chiefly white British, with a greater number of females, and clonal diversity was perhaps underestimated.

Regarding this clone: Its antigen is currently unknown. The sample contains more than one DNA sequence encoding this CDR3.

This CDR3 is 13 amino acids long. The germline V gene encodes CDR1 LNHDA and CDR2 SQIVND (reference sequence). V lost 1 base, J lost 8 bases, and 6 bases lay in between. Sequencing used immunoSEQ multiplex PCR; TCRdb keeps in-frame clones, though not all of them. The sample shows tens of thousands of clones, 86% of them seen only once. The specimen comprised peripheral blood, sampled on day 0 of AZD1222 vaccination. This clonotype was obtained from an adult in good health. The J gene is TRBJ1-6, the V gene TRBV19; unclear D gene. The CDR3 bases are TGTGCCAGTAGTATAGGGGCCGATTCACCCCTCCACTTT. It is translated as CASSIGADSPLHF.